This T cell receptor beta chain comes out of a study of cytomegalovirus exposure and HLA in healthy donors. On this clone: Its antigen is not identified.

TCRdb's table, derived via immunoSEQ multiplex PCR, lists solely in-frame clones and lacks some. This sample carries 43,000 or so clones, 92% of them seen once, and the ten largest clones take 5.5% to 6.5%. CDR3 length: 17 residues. The germline V gene encodes CDR1 LGHNA and CDR2 YSLEER. J gave up 5 bases and V 0 bases, and 9 bases lay outside the gene matches. Broader study findings: Researchers catalogued 160 or so TCR beta chains as cytomegalovirus-associated.

The chain uses TRBV4-3 and TRBJ2-1; 8 bases line up with TRBD2. Sequencing was done on a sample of PBMCs. This TCR derives from a man younger than 35 in good health and CMV-seronegative. The CDR3 protein is CASSQDRRTSSHNEQFF. For the CDR3, the DNA is TGCGCCAGCAGCCAAGATCGGAGGACTAGCAGTCACAATGAGCAGTTCTTC.